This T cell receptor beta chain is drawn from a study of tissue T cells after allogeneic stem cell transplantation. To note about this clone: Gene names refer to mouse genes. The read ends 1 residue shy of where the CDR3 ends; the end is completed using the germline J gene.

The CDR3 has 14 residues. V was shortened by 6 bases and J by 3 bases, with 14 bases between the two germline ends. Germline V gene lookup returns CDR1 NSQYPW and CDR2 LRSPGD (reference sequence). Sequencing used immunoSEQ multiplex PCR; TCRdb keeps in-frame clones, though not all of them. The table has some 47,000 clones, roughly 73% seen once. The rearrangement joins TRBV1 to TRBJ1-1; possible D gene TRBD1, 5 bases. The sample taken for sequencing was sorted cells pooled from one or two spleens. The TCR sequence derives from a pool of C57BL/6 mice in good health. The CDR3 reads CTCRRSGADTEVFF. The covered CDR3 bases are TGCACCTGCAGGAGGAGTGGGGCTGACACAGAAGTCTTC.